This is a list of T cell receptor beta chains from one sample in a study of CD8 T cells in ankylosing spondylitis. TCRdb called the 5' RACE reads again in MiXCR, with one record for every CDR3 protein. Of around 770,000 distinct CDR3 sequences in the sample, under 20% were seen once. Sequenced: blood, either unsorted or a sorted T cell fraction (not recorded which). All receptors derive from a male donor with ankylosing spondylitis. Both conserved end residues are part of each CDR3. A D gene is named only where the DNA matches it firmly. Expanded clones get a size class; other rows say once, few or many, or leave the size out.

V	D	J	size	CDR3	DNA
TRBV28	NA	TRBJ2-3	NA	CASSLDYPRDTQYF	TGTGCCAGCAGTTTGGACTACCCCAGGGATACGCAGTATTTT
TRBV12-3/TRBV12-4	TRBD1	TRBJ2-1	few	CASSLFRGGDEQFF	TGTGCCAGCAGCCTCTTCCGAGGGGGCGATGAGCAGTTCTTC
TRBV28	NA	TRBJ1-3	few	CASTRRAAGQLGNTIYF	TGTGCCAGCACCAGAAGGGCGGCAGGGCAACTCGGAAACACCATATATTTT
TRBV6-2/TRBV6-3	NA	TRBJ2-7	NA	CAGSQGGSSYEQYF	TGTGCCGGTAGCCAAGGCGGAAGCTCCTACGAGCAGTACTTC
TRBV11-2	NA	TRBJ2-2	few	CASSLAVGELFF	TGTGCCAGCAGCTTAGCCGTCGGGGAGCTGTTTTTT
TRBV12-3/TRBV12-4	NA	TRBJ2-2	NA	CASSPSHNEAGELFF	TGTGCCAGCAGCCCCTCGCATAATGAGGCCGGGGAGCTGTTTTTT
TRBV12-3/TRBV12-4	NA	TRBJ2-3	NA	CASSLNLPTDTQYF	TGTGCCAGCAGTTTAAACCTGCCCACAGATACGCAGTATTTT
TRBV7-6	TRBD2	TRBJ2-1	few	CASSLGLAGALYNEQFF	TGTGCCAGCAGCTTAGGGCTAGCGGGAGCTCTCTACAATGAGCAGTTCTTC
TRBV6-2/TRBV6-3	TRBD1	TRBJ2-1	NA	CASSYLQGGYNNEQFF	TGTGCCAGCAGTTACCTACAGGGGGGATACAACAATGAGCAGTTCTTC
TRBV4-1	NA	TRBJ2-2	few	CASSQGQDTGELFF	TGCGCCAGCAGCCAAGGACAGGACACCGGGGAGCTGTTTTTT